The 23 T cell receptor beta chains in this list originate from one sample, sequenced in a study of T-cell reconstitution after alpha-beta-depleted transplantation in children. A library of TCRbeta sequences, prepared with unique molecular identifiers, was generated. TCRdb re-analysed the PCR reads in MiXCR, keeping a single row per CDR3 protein. Here the sample spans approximately 520,000 distinct CDR3 sequences, about an eighth being singletons. The input for sequencing was PBMCs, mostly from graft donor cells, taken 180 days after TCRalphabeta/CD19-depleted stem cell transplant. The receptors derive from a female patient aged 2-9 years who had a stem cell transplant for aplastic anemia, so the T cells may come from the graft donor.

This clonotype appeared a few times. The chain joins TRBV11-2 to TRBJ2-5, with 10 bases aligning to TRBD2. Germline V lookup: CDR1 SGHAT, CDR2 FQNNGV. This CDR3 has 18 residues. Trimming removed 3 bases from V and 1 base from J; junction bases left unmatched: 11. CDR3 sequence: CASSFRQMGLALQETQYF. The CDR3 nucleotides read TGTGCCAGCAGCTTTCGACAAATGGGACTAGCGCTCCAAGAGACCCAGTACTTC.

The V gene is TRBV12-3 or TRBV12-4, the J gene TRBJ1-1; D is possibly TRBD1 (6 bases). V was pared by 6 bases and J by 8 bases, with 19 bases between. The CDR3 is made up of 14 amino acids. CDR3 amino acids: CASSRRPRTAEAFF. The CDR3 DNA reads as TGTGCCAGCAGCCGCCGTCCCAGGACAGCCGAAGCTTTCTTT.

This clonotype was counted between two and nine times. The rearrangement links TRBV25-1 to TRBJ2-1, with D possibly matching TRBD2 (6 bases). This CDR3 has 18 amino acids. CDR1 and CDR2 (germline): MGHDK, SYGVNS. The V end was cut by 4 bases, the J end by 0 bases, with 19 bases between. This chain's CDR3 is CASSAPRGAGSSYNEQFF. As DNA, the CDR3 is TGTGCCAGCAGTGCCCCTCGAGGGGCGGGGAGCTCCTACAATGAGCAGTTCTTC.

This clonotype occurred a few times. The gene calls are TRBV20-1 and TRBJ1-5; D ambiguous. The CDR3 is 12 amino acids. Per the germline V gene, CDR1 is DFQATT and CDR2 is SNEGSKA (reference sequence). The CDR3, as DNA: TGCAGCGCCCCTGCGGGCAATCAGCCCCAGCATTTT. It yields the protein CSAPAGNQPQHF.

The rearrangement joins TRBV6-4 to TRBJ1-1; a weak D match, TRBD1 (5 bases). V was shortened by 6 bases and J by 0 bases, with 14 bases between the two germline ends. The CDR3 extends over 15 amino acids. The germline V gene has CDR1 MRHNA and CDR2 SNTAGT. CDR3 sequence: CASRRDVWMNTEAFF. The CDR3 DNA reads TGTGCCAGCAGAAGGGACGTTTGGATGAACACTGAAGCTTTCTTT.

This clonotype was found a few times. CDR3 nucleotides: TGCAGCGTATTTTTCGGGACAGCCTCCTACGAGCAGTACTTC. Translated: CSVFFGTASYEQYF. The rearrangement links TRBV29-1 to TRBJ2-7; 7 bases agree with TRBD1. CDR3 length: 14 residues. Trimming at V came to 6 bases and at J to 0 bases, leaving 8 bases not matched to a gene. CDR1 SQVTM and CDR2 ANQGSEA come from the germline V gene.

The chain carries TRBV6-2 or TRBV6-3 and TRBJ2-7; tentatively, D is TRBD2 (5 bases). The CDR3 runs 14 residues. The V gene's germline CDR1 is MNHEY and CDR2 SVGEGT. V was pared by 3 bases and J by 6 bases, with 15 bases between. The CDR3 DNA sequence: TGTGCCAGCAGTTATGGTGAGGGAACCTCCGAGCAGTACTTC. Its protein product is CASSYGEGTSEQYF.

This rearrangement joins TRBV19 to TRBJ2-7; 7 bases map to TRBD1. Germline CDR1 reads LNHDA; CDR2 reads SQIVND (reference sequence). The junction had 9 bases not matched to a gene; V was cut back by 5 bases and J by 5 bases. CDR3 length equals 14 residues. In DNA form, the CDR3 reads TGTGCCAGTAGTGCACAGGGGACGCTTGACGAGCAGTACTTC. Translation gives CASSAQGTLDEQYF.

The gene calls are TRBV7-2 and TRBJ1-2, with D possibly TRBD1 on 5 matching bases. Trimming removed 5 bases at V and 5 bases at J, with 15 bases between. Per the germline V gene, CDR1 is SGHTA and CDR2 is FQGNSA. The CDR3 contains 14 residues. The CDR3, as DNA: TGTGCCAGCAGCGTTCACAGGAGCCTATATGGCTACACCTTC. It specifies CASSVHRSLYGYTF.

This clonotype came up a few times. The rearrangement joins TRBV7-9 to TRBJ2-7, with D perhaps TRBD1 (6 bases). CDR3 size: 15 residues. Per the germline V gene, CDR1 is SEHNR and CDR2 is FQNEAQ (reference sequence). V was trimmed by 2 bases and J by 2 bases, leaving 13 bases between them. CDR3 DNA sequence: TGTGCCAGCAGCTTAAGGTCCAGGGGAGCCTACGAGCAGTACTTC. Translating it yields CASSLRSRGAYEQYF.

The chain is built from TRBV11-1 and TRBJ2-1, with D perhaps TRBD2 (6 bases). CDR1 is SGHAT, CDR2 FQDESV, per germline (reference sequence). This CDR3 region has 20 residues. V dropped 5 bases and J dropped 5 bases, with 31 bases sitting between them. The CDR3 loop reads CASSALVGLFQGGTHNEQFF. The CDR3 region has the DNA TGTGCCAGCAGCGCTTTGGTCGGATTATTTCAGGGAGGCACACACAATGAGCAGTTCTTC.

The rearrangement joins TRBV9 to TRBJ2-7; maybe TRBD1 (5 bases). The CDR3 covers 16 residues. V shed 0 bases and J shed 6 bases, with 19 bases lying between them. In germline, CDR1 is SGDLS, CDR2 YYNGEE. The CDR3 DNA reads as TGTGCCAGCAGCGTAGCCTCAGGGCCGAATCCAGGCGAGCAGTACTTC. Its translation is CASSVASGPNPGEQYF.

V and J are TRBV7-2 and TRBJ2-3; D is unresolved. The CDR3 sequence is 17 residues long. V lost 0 bases to trimming and J lost 0 bases, with 13 bases between them. The germline gives CDR1 SGHTA, CDR2 FQGNSA. CDR3 residues: CASSLARRPRSTDTQYF. CDR3 nucleotide sequence: TGTGCCAGCAGCTTAGCGAGACGCCCTCGTAGCACAGATACGCAGTATTTT.

This clonotype showed up many times. The chain uses TRBV29-1 and TRBJ2-3; 9 bases match TRBD1. The CDR3 covers 14 residues. V was clipped by 7 bases and J by 1 base; unmatched bases: 6. The germline gives CDR1 SQVTM, CDR2 ANQGSEA. The CDR3 region has the DNA TGCAGCGCCGCACGACAGGGGGGCACAGATACGCAGTATTTT. Its protein product is CSAARQGGTDTQYF.

The chain carries TRBV20-1 and TRBJ2-1, with 9 bases fitting TRBD1. J was trimmed by 4 bases and V by 6 bases; bases with no gene match: 7. Germline V lookup: CDR1 DFQATT, CDR2 SNEGSKA (reference sequence). The CDR3 extends over 14 amino acids. CDR3 nucleotides: TGCAGTGCCGCGCGGGGACAGGGTTACAATGAGCAGTTCTTC. It codes for CSAARGQGYNEQFF.

This clonotype occurred a few times. The chain couples TRBV12-3 or TRBV12-4 to TRBJ2-1; no firm D call. This CDR3 region has 11 residues. V shed 5 bases and J shed 12 bases, with 11 bases lying between them. CDR3 region: CASSPTVRQFF. CDR3 nucleotide sequence: TGTGCCAGCAGTCCGACGGTGAGGCAGTTCTTC.

CDR3: CASSGQQGNTEAFF. The CDR3 DNA sequence: TGTGCCAGCAGTGGCCAACAGGGGAACACTGAAGCTTTCTTT. This sequence joins TRBV25-1 and TRBJ1-1, with D maybe TRBD1 (6 bases). V lost 4 bases to trimming and J lost 1 base, with 10 bases between them. Per germline, CDR1 MGHDK and CDR2 SYGVNS. CDR3 length: 14 amino acids.

V usage is TRBV4-3 and J usage is TRBJ2-2; 7 nucleotides match TRBD2. Trimming cost V 1 base and J 6 bases; bases outside gene matches: 8. The CDR3 is made up of 16 amino acids. Germline V gene sequence: CDR1 LGHNA, CDR2 YSLEER. The CDR3 sequence is CASSQALPGGSGELFF. The CDR3 region has the DNA TGCGCCAGCAGCCAAGCGCTACCGGGAGGCTCCGGGGAGCTGTTTTTT.

This clonotype was counted between two and nine times. The genes are TRBV20-1 and TRBJ2-7, with 7 bases identical to TRBD2. Trimming took 6 bases from V and 0 from J; bases not matched to a gene: 5. Germline V CDR1 and CDR2: DFQATT, SNEGSKA (reference sequence). The CDR3 runs to 13 residues. CDR3 DNA: TGCAGTGCCGCGGCTAGCGGCTCCTACGAGCAGTACTTC. As protein: CSAAASGSYEQYF.

This clonotype came up many times. This chain uses TRBV20-1 with TRBJ2-3; 7 bases are a match to TRBD1. From germline, CDR1 is DFQATT and CDR2 SNEGSKA (reference sequence). This CDR3 comprises 15 residues. The trim removed 2 bases at V and 1 base at J, leaving 6 bases unmatched. The CDR3 loop is CSARPEQGGTDTQYF. The CDR3 DNA is TGCAGTGCTAGACCGGAGCAGGGGGGCACAGATACGCAGTATTTT.

This clonotype was seen ten or more times. The V gene is TRBV7-2, the J gene TRBJ2-1, with TRBD2 matching over 10 bases. Per germline, CDR1 SGHTA and CDR2 FQGNSA. The CDR3 runs 15 residues. V gave up 1 base and J gave up 7 bases; unmatched junction bases: 4. For the CDR3, the DNA is TGTGCCAGCAGCTTAGGTACTAGCGGGACGAATGAGCAGTTCTTC. Its protein is CASSLGTSGTNEQFF.

This clonotype has just a few counts. The chain carries TRBV7-9 and TRBJ2-2; maybe TRBD2 (5 bases). The length of the CDR3 is 16 residues. CDR1 and CDR2 (germline): SEHNR, FQNEAQ (reference sequence). V was pared by 0 bases and J by 4 bases, with 12 bases between. The CDR3 here is CASSLAMRDVTGELFF. The CDR3 DNA reads TGTGCCAGCAGCTTAGCGATGAGGGATGTCACCGGGGAGCTGTTTTTT.

The chain is built from TRBV6-1 and TRBJ2-3; no firm D call. The V end lost 1 base, the J end lost 3 bases, and 5 bases lay between the germline ends. Germline lookup yields CDR1 MNHNS and CDR2 SASEGT. CDR3 length: 13 amino acids. The CDR3 DNA sequence: TGTGCCAGCAGTGAAGTGTCTACAGATACGCAGTATTTT. It is translated as CASSEVSTDTQYF.